One T cell receptor beta chain is described in this entry. The data were obtained in a study of control samples from healthy donors and cancer patients. The method was immunoSEQ multiplex PCR; TCRdb's version includes in-frame clones alone and lacks a portion of them. The sample has about 150,000 clones; roughly 92% are singletons. The CDR3 has 15 residues. The junction had 10 bases not matched to a gene; V was cut back by 4 bases and J by 6 bases. Germline V gives CDR1 SGHRS, CDR2 YFSETQ. The chain employs TRBV5-1 and TRBJ1-1; TRBD1 agrees at 9 bases. The sequence derives from a man in his forties or fifties in good health. Sequencing input: blood. This chain's CDR3 is CASSPNPGQGAEAFF. In DNA form, the CDR3 reads TGCGCCAGCAGCCCCAACCCGGGACAGGGTGCTGAAGCTTTCTTT.